The 14 T cell receptor beta chains below all came from one sample that was sequenced in a study of blood T cells in healthy people across ages. Using a J-beta primer mix together with a sample-barcoded 5' primer, a second PCR was run for roughly 6 to 11 cycles. MiXCR was run by TCRdb on the 5' RACE reads, yielding one entry per CDR3 protein. The profile shows roughly 800,000 distinct CDR3 sequences, 35% to 40% of them singletons. The sample was blood. The receptors were gathered from a man aged 18 to 29 in good health.

This clonotype has just a few counts. The chain joins TRBV6-6 to TRBJ2-3, with D uncertain. This CDR3 region has 15 residues. Germline V gene lookup returns CDR1 MNHNY and CDR2 SVGAGI (reference sequence). V was shortened by 7 bases and J by 5 bases, with 19 bases between the two germline ends. CDR3: CASTQWGYAEDTQYF. The CDR3 nucleotides are TGTGCCAGCACCCAATGGGGATATGCGGAAGATACGCAGTATTTT.

The V call is TRBV5-1, the J call TRBJ2-1, with D possibly TRBD2 on 6 matching bases. CDR1 and CDR2 from the germline V gene are SGHRS and YFSETQ. Trimming took 1 base from V and 7 from J, leaving 15 bases between them. The CDR3 has 15 amino acids. The CDR3 nucleotides read TGCGCCAGCAGCTTGCTCCAAATCCGGGGGAATGAGCAGTTCTTC. It encodes CASSLLQIRGNEQFF.

This clonotype has only a few counts. This chain uses TRBV7-2 with TRBJ2-3; TRBD1 is a possible D gene (6 bases). Looked up from germline, CDR1 is SGHTA and CDR2 is FQGNSA. This CDR3 contains 15 residues. Trimming shortened V by 4 bases and J by 1 base, and 12 bases separated the two germline ends. CDR3 sequence (DNA): TGTGCCAGCAGCTCTCAGGGGTGGGGCACAGATACGCAGTATTTT. This encodes CASSSQGWGTDTQYF.

This sequence joins TRBV7-2 and TRBJ2-6, with 7 bases fitting TRBD1. There are 16 residues in the CDR3. CDR1 SGHTA and CDR2 FQGNSA come from the germline V gene. V shed 1 base and J 2 bases; nucleotides not matched to a gene: 2. CDR3 nucleotide sequence: TGTGCCAGCAGCTTAGTTGGACAGGCTGGGGCCAACGTCCTGACTTTC. Its translation: CASSLVGQAGANVLTF.

CDR3 sequence (DNA): TGTGCCATCACCCAGACTAGCGTCGATGAGCAGTACTTC. This codes for CAITQTSVDEQYF. The rearrangement links TRBV10-3 to TRBJ2-5; TRBD2 agrees at 8 bases. After removal of 7 bases from V and 11 bases from J, the junction contained 12 bases not matched to a gene. This CDR3 has 13 residues. Germline values: CDR1 ENHRY, CDR2 SYGVKD.

V usage is TRBV9 and J usage is TRBJ2-3, with D hard to call. Trimming removed 0 bases from V and 2 bases from J, with 10 bases in between. Germline V gene sequence: CDR1 SGDLS, CDR2 YYNGEE. The CDR3 extends over 15 amino acids. The CDR3 is CASSVGSVPTDTQYF. The DNA of the CDR3 is TGTGCCAGCAGCGTAGGTTCGGTCCCCACAGATACGCAGTATTTT. The entire variable domain, with the rest obtained from reference TRBV9 and TRBJ2-3, is as follows: DSGVTQTPKHLITATGQRVTLRCSPRSGDLSVYWYQQSLDQGLQFLIQYYNGEERAKGNILERFSAQQFPDLHSELNLSSLELGDSALYFCASSVGSVPTDTQYFGPGTRLTVL.

The genes are TRBV6-4 and TRBJ2-1, with D perhaps matching TRBD1 or TRBD2 (5 bases each). The V gene's germline CDR1 is MRHNA and CDR2 SNTAGT. The CDR3 spans 13 residues. Trimming pared 5 bases from V and 9 bases from J, leaving 14 bases between. CDR3 residues: CASSLTWGSEQFF. In DNA form, the CDR3 reads TGTGCCAGCAGTTTAACCTGGGGGTCTGAGCAGTTCTTC.

This chain connects TRBV4-3 to TRBJ2-6; D uncertain. The germline V and J ends were trimmed by 0 bases and 9 bases, with 9 bases remaining between them. This CDR3 has 14 residues. The germline V gene has CDR1 LGHNA and CDR2 YSLEER. In DNA, the CDR3 is TGCGCCAGCAGCCAAGAAGGGATGGGCAACGTCCTGACTTTC. Encoded protein: CASSQEGMGNVLTF.

There are a few counts of this clonotype. V usage is TRBV29-1 and J usage is TRBJ1-1; TRBD1 agrees at 8 bases. The CDR3 is 13 residues long. Trimming removed 7 bases from V and 4 bases from J; junction bases left unmatched: 8. Germline loops: CDR1 SQVTM, CDR2 ANQGSEA. The CDR3: CSAFPGGGTEAFF. The DNA of the CDR3 is TGCAGCGCATTCCCAGGGGGCGGCACTGAAGCTTTCTTT.

This clonotype was found many times. The V call is TRBV20-1, the J call TRBJ2-7; D is perhaps TRBD2 (5 bases). This CDR3 has 12 residues. Germline assignment: CDR1 DFQATT and CDR2 SNEGSKA (reference sequence). Trimming cost V 3 bases and J 0 bases, with 6 bases left between them. This CDR3 reads CSASGSSYEQYF. The CDR3 DNA reads as TGCAGTGCTAGTGGGAGCTCCTACGAGCAGTACTTC.

This clonotype showed up just a few times. V and J are TRBV4-1 and TRBJ2-2; 7 bases are a match to TRBD1. Germline V lookup: CDR1 MGHRA, CDR2 YSYEKL. Germline trimming cut 1 base from V and 4 bases from J; bases unmatched to any gene: 6. The CDR3 consists of 16 residues. CDR3 region: CASSQGRTGITGELFF. The DNA for the CDR3 is TGCGCCAGCAGCCAAGGCCGGACAGGCATCACCGGGGAGCTGTTTTTT.

About this clonotype itself: This may come from a read error, since a much larger clone is one base off. The chain links TRBV5-6 to TRBJ1-2; perhaps TRBD1 as D (6 bases). Looked up from germline, CDR1 is SGHDT and CDR2 is YYEEEE. This CDR3 is built from 12 residues. In nucleotides, the CDR3 is TGTGCCGGCAGCAGAGACAGGCAGGGCTACACCTTC. Translated, it gives CAGSRDRQGYTF.

This clonotype was picked up many times. This chain joins TRBV12-3 or TRBV12-4 and TRBJ1-2, with D maybe TRBD1 (6 bases). CDR3 length equals 14 residues. The germline V and J ends were trimmed by 2 bases and 5 bases, with 12 bases remaining between them. The CDR3 sequence is CASSLQGTRYGYTF. In nucleotides, the CDR3 is TGTGCCAGCAGTTTACAGGGGACCCGTTATGGCTACACCTTC.

The chain links TRBV12-3 or TRBV12-4 to TRBJ1-2; the D is unclear. Trimming stripped 6 bases from V and 8 bases from J, with 22 bases between. The CDR3 is 15 amino acids. The CDR3 DNA is TGTGCCAGCAGCTCTCCGGGAACCGTTTTCTGGGGCTACACCTTC. Amino acid sequence: CASSSPGTVFWGYTF.